This passage covers 13 T cell receptor beta chains from one sample sequenced in a study of cytomegalovirus exposure and HLA in healthy donors. Researchers ran the PCR with 60 Vbeta and 13 Jbeta primers. Some clones are missing from TCRdb's copy, which holds only in-frame ones; the method was immunoSEQ multiplex PCR. This table holds some 190,000 clones, around 76% found once. Sample: PBMCs. All receptors derive from a man aged 35 to 55 in good health and CMV-seronegative.

V and J are TRBV30 and TRBJ1-1; 8 nucleotides align to TRBD1. V shed 3 bases and J 10 bases; nucleotides not matched to a gene: 10. From germline, CDR1 is GTSNPN and CDR2 SVGIG (reference sequence). CDR3 size: 13 residues. This CDR3 is CAWSDDRGGGAFF. The CDR3 DNA reads as TGTGCCTGGAGCGACGACAGGGGAGGAGGAGCTTTCTTT.

The chain has TRBV9 and TRBJ1-1; TRBD1 is a possible D gene (6 bases). V lost 0 bases and J 4 bases, leaving 13 bases between the germline ends. The CDR3 spans 15 residues. CDR1 is SGDLS, CDR2 YYNGEE, per germline. CDR3 region: CASSVGVGGGTEAFF. The CDR3 region has the DNA TGTGCCAGCAGCGTAGGAGTAGGGGGGGGCACTGAAGCTTTCTTT.

The chain links TRBV7-6 to TRBJ2-5, with D maybe TRBD2 (6 bases). The germline V gene has CDR1 SGHVS and CDR2 FNYEAQ. The ends were cut back, 6 bases at V and 5 bases at J, with 13 bases in the middle. The CDR3 extends over 13 amino acids. The CDR3 coding sequence is TGTGCCAGCAGACCAGAGGCGGGGGAGACCCAGTACTTC. Translating gives CASRPEAGETQYF.

The chain combines TRBV28 with TRBJ2-7; weak D call: TRBD2 (6 bases). This CDR3 has 14 residues. V was pared by 3 bases and J by 3 bases, with 12 bases between. Germline CDR1 is MDHEN and CDR2 is SYDVKM. The CDR3 protein is CASSFSGSNYEQYF. The DNA for the CDR3 is TGTGCCAGCAGTTTTTCCGGGAGTAACTACGAGCAGTACTTC.

As concerns this clone: Distinct nucleotide sequences in the sample also encode this CDR3. The chain has TRBV7-9 and TRBJ1-1, with D possibly TRBD1 on 5 matching bases. This CDR3 spans 14 amino acids. V was cut by 3 bases and J by 5 bases, with 13 bases left in between. CDR1 and CDR2 (germline): SEHNR, FQNEAQ (reference sequence). The CDR3 here is CASSFPGVDTEAFF. The CDR3 DNA is TGTGCCAGCAGCTTCCCGGGGGTCGATACTGAAGCTTTCTTT. Drawing the rest from reference TRBV7-9 and TRBJ1-1, the complete variable domain is DTGVSQNPRHKITKRGQNVTFRCDPISEHNRLYWYRQTLGQGPEFLTYFQNEAQLEKSRLLSDRFSAERPKGSFSTLEIQRTEQGDSAMYLCASSFPGVDTEAFFGQGTRLTVV.

The chain is built from TRBV10-3 and TRBJ1-4; 8 bases are a match to TRBD1. Germline-derived CDR1 and CDR2 are ENHRY and SYGVKD. The V gene end was trimmed by 9 bases and the J gene end by 3 bases; junction bases not matched to a gene: 12. The CDR3 is 16 amino acids. The CDR3 sequence: CAISGGGGGPNEKLFF. The CDR3 bases are TGTGCCATTTCAGGGGGCGGCGGTGGGCCTAATGAAAAACTGTTTTTT.

The chain has TRBV9 and TRBJ2-2; D is uncertain. Trimming left V 4 bases short and J 6 bases short, with 10 bases between. The germline gives CDR1 SGDLS, CDR2 YYNGEE. CDR3 size: 13 residues. CDR3 in amino acids: CASSQIGAGELFF. CDR3 sequence (DNA): TGTGCCAGCAGCCAGATAGGAGCCGGGGAGCTGTTTTTT.

This clone was observed a few times. This chain connects TRBV10-1 to TRBJ2-7; D unclear. CDR1 is WNHNN, CDR2 SYGVQD, per germline (reference sequence). The CDR3 is made up of 13 amino acids. The V end lost 6 bases, the J end lost 6 bases, and 15 bases lay between the germline ends. Here the CDR3 reads CASRVRSAGEQYF. The CDR3 DNA is TGCGCCAGCAGAGTCAGGTCCGCCGGCGAGCAGTACTTC.

This clone was seen more than once but under ten times. The chain recombines TRBV28 with TRBJ2-2; tentatively, D is TRBD1 (7 bases). Trimming took off 3 bases at V and 2 bases at J, with 13 bases between the two ends. The CDR3 spans 16 residues. Per the germline V gene, CDR1 is MDHEN and CDR2 is SYDVKM. The CDR3 protein is CASSFGGGGNTGELFF. The CDR3 bases are TGTGCCAGCAGTTTCGGAGGGGGCGGAAACACCGGGGAGCTGTTTTTT.

The chain uses TRBV5-1 and TRBJ2-3; unclear D gene. Per germline, CDR1 SGHRS and CDR2 YFSETQ. The CDR3 consists of 15 residues. V was clipped by 0 bases and J by 2 bases, with 10 bases between them. Here the CDR3 reads CASSLGSHSTDTQYF. As DNA, the CDR3 is TGCGCCAGCAGCTTGGGTAGCCACTCCACAGATACGCAGTATTTT.

This clone was seen once. V usage is TRBV18 and J usage is TRBJ2-1, with 7 bases that match TRBD1. V trimming: 8 bases; J trimming: 8 bases; junction bases outside the gene matches: 9. Germline-derived CDR1 and CDR2 are KGHSH and LQKENI. The CDR3 has 13 amino acids. The CDR3: CASRDSSWDEQFF. The CDR3 DNA follows: TGTGCCAGCCGGGACAGCTCTTGGGATGAGCAGTTCTTC.

The chain has TRBV6-5 and TRBJ1-2; TRBD1 might be the D (6 bases). The CDR3 has 13 residues. Trimming stripped 2 bases from V and 4 bases from J, with 8 bases between. Looked up from germline, CDR1 is MNHEY and CDR2 is SVGAGI. DNA of the CDR3: TGTGCCAGCAGTTACACAGGGTTCTATGGCTACACCTTC. Its protein is CASSYTGFYGYTF.

With respect to this clone: Different DNA sequences within this sample yield the same CDR3. The rearrangement joins TRBV29-1 to TRBJ2-4; maybe TRBD2 (6 bases). V lost 0 bases to trimming and J lost 9 bases, with 12 bases between them. CDR3 length equals 13 residues. Germline V gene lookup returns CDR1 SQVTM and CDR2 ANQGSEA. In DNA form, the CDR3 reads TGCAGCGTTGAAGATCGCGGGACTGCCATTCAGTACTTC. Translation gives CSVEDRGTAIQYF.